This T cell receptor (beta chain) was found in a study of T-cell reconstitution after alpha-beta-depleted transplantation in children. This clonotype occurred a few times. Trimming took off 1 base at V and 4 bases at J, with 13 bases between the two ends. The CDR3 runs 15 residues. Preparing the TCRbeta library involved the use of unique molecular identifiers. TCRdb used MiXCR to reprocess the PCR reads, holding one entry per CDR3 protein. This table holds fewer than 500,000 distinct CDR3 sequences, about 45% found once. The source is a girl aged 2-10 years with aplastic anemia, due to receive a stem cell transplant. This sample comprised PBMCs, obtained before TCRalphabeta/CD19-depleted stem cell transplant. This chain connects TRBV12-3 or TRBV12-4 to TRBJ1-2; D possibly corresponds to TRBD1 (5 bases). The DNA of the CDR3 is TGTGCCAGCAGTTTAGACGGACAAGCTTCCTATGGCTACACCTTC. It translates to CASSLDGQASYGYTF.